These 6 T cell receptor beta chains were all obtained from the same sample, sequenced in a study of PD-1 blockade in classical Hodgkin lymphoma. Profiled with immunoSEQ multiplex PCR; TCRdb holds only in-frame clones, not every one. The repertoire includes about 21,000 clones, less than 80% of them detected once, and about a fifth sits in the top ten. Each patient's relapse followed autologous stem cell transplantation, and brentuximab vedotin exposure varied. The sample consisted of peripheral blood mononuclear cells (PBMCs), taken at baseline. These receptors all come from a human donor with classical Hodgkin lymphoma.

V gene TRBV28 combines with J gene TRBJ1-1; D remains unclear. V was clipped by 8 bases and J by 0 bases, with 13 bases between them. The length of the CDR3 is 14 residues. From germline, CDR1 is MDHEN and CDR2 SYDVKM. The CDR3 sequence is CASHTVLVNTEAFF. The CDR3 DNA follows: TGTGCCAGCCATACCGTCTTGGTGAACACTGAAGCTTTCTTT. Full variable domain (remainder filled in from reference TRBV28 and TRBJ1-1): DVKVTQSSRYLVKRTGEKVFLECVQDMDHENMFWYRQDPGLGLRLIYFSYDVKMKEKGDIPEGYSVSREKKERFSLILESASTNQTSMYLCASHTVLVNTEAFFGQGTRLTVV.

This clone is medium-sized by share. This chain uses TRBV6-6 with TRBJ1-3; the D is unclear. V lost 2 bases and J lost 8, with 4 bases in between. The length of the CDR3 is 11 residues. Looked up from germline, CDR1 is MNHNY and CDR2 is SVGAGI (reference sequence). The DNA for the CDR3 is TGTGCCAGCAGTTACGGTGACACCATATATTTT. It yields the protein CASSYGDTIYF.

This clone came up a few times. The chain combines TRBV7-9 with TRBJ1-6, with 7 bases aligning to TRBD1. The V gene's germline CDR1 is SEHNR and CDR2 FQNEAQ (reference sequence). This CDR3 is built from 14 residues. V was pared by 3 bases and J by 5 bases, with 1 base of the junction left unmatched. The CDR3 region is CASSLGTDNSPLHF. The CDR3 DNA is TGTGCCAGCAGCTTGGGGACAGATAATTCACCCCTCCACTTT.

The genes are TRBV6-1 and TRBJ1-1, with D hard to call. This CDR3 has 12 amino acids. Looked up from germline, CDR1 is MNHNS and CDR2 is SASEGT. Trimming took 6 bases from V and 2 from J, leaving 7 bases between them. As DNA, the CDR3 is TGTGCCAGCAGAGCCCCCAACACTGAAGCTTTCTTT. Translation: CASRAPNTEAFF.

This clone came up once. V and J are TRBV21-1 and TRBJ2-1; TRBD2, as called in the table, went unchecked against the DNA. TRBV21-1 is given as a pseudogene. The CDR3 sequence is 20 residues long. In DNA, the CDR3 is TGTGCCAGCAGCAAAGGGTCCCGACTAGCGGGCCCAAGCTCCTACAATGAGCAGTTCTTC. Translating it yields CASSKGSRLAGPSSYNEQFF.

This clone has more than one count but fewer than ten. The chain has TRBV11-2 and TRBJ1-6; no definite D call. This CDR3 has 16 amino acids. With 5 bases removed from V and 9 bases from J, the gap between germline ends came to 20 bases. Germline values: CDR1 SGHAT, CDR2 FQNNGV. Here the CDR3 reads CASSPIPSQAGSPLHF. The CDR3 DNA sequence: TGTGCCAGCAGCCCCATCCCATCCCAGGCGGGTTCACCCCTCCACTTT.